This T cell receptor beta chain is from a study of T-cell memory formation after mild COVID-19. Each CDR3 protein is one row after TCRdb ran MiXCR on the 5' RACE reads. The repertoire holds 68,000 or so distinct CDR3 sequences, with over 15% as singletons. CDR1 is SEHNR, CDR2 FQNEAQ, per germline (reference sequence). CDR3 size: 15 residues. V gave up 1 base and J gave up 5 bases, with 12 bases separating them. V usage is TRBV7-9 and J usage is TRBJ2-1, with D possibly matching TRBD2 (5 bases). The sequenced material came from PBMCs or a T cell subset sorted from them (not recorded which). The source is an adult woman who had mild COVID-19 (a few samples of this study predate the infection). Cell type and time point are not known. The CDR3 coding sequence is TGTGCCAGCAGCTTAGGGGTTCTCGGGGACAATGAGCAGTTCTTC. It codes for CASSLGVLGDNEQFF.